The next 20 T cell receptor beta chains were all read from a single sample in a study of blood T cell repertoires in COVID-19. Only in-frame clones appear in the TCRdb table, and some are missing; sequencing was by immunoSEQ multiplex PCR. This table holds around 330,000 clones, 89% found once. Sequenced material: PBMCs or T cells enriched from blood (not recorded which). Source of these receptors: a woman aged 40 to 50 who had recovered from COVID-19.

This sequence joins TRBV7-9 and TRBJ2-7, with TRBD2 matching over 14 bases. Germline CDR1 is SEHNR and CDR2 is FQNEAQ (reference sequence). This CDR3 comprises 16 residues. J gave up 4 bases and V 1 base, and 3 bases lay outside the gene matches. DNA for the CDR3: TGTGCCAGCAGCTTAGGGACTAGCGGGGGGCTATACGAGCAGTACTTC. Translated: CASSLGTSGGLYEQYF.

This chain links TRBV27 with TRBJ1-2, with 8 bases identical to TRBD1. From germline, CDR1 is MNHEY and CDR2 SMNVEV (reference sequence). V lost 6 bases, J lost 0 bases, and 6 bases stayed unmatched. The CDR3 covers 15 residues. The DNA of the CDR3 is TGTGCCAGCAGCTTACAGGGGGTCGCTAACTATGGCTACACCTTC. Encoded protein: CASSLQGVANYGYTF.

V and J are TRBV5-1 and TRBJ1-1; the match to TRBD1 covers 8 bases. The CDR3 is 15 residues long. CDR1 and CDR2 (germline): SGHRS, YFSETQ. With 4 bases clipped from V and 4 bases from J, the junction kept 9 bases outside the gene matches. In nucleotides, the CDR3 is TGCGCCAGCAGCCTACGGACAGGGTTGGGCACTGAAGCTTTCTTT. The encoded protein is CASSLRTGLGTEAFF.

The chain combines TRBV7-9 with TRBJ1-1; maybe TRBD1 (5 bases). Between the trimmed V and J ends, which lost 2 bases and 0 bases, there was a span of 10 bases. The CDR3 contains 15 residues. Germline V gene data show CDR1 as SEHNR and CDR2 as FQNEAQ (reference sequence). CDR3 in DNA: TGTGCCAGCAGCTTATGGGGCACCATGAACACTGAAGCTTTCTTT. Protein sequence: CASSLWGTMNTEAFF.

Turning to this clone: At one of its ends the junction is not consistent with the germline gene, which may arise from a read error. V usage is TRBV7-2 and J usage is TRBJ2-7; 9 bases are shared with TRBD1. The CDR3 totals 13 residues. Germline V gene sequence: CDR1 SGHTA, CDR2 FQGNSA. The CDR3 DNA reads TGTGCCAGCAGCCCAGTGGCGCCGGGACAGGGCTTTTTC. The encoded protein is CASSPVAPGQGFF.

CDR3 sequence: CASSVDGQGTGELFF. The CDR3 nucleotides are TGTGCCAGCAGCGTAGATGGACAGGGCACCGGGGAGCTGTTTTTT. The V call is TRBV9, the J call TRBJ2-2; TRBD1 matches 8 bases. This CDR3 is 15 amino acids long. Trimming at V came to 0 bases and at J to 4 bases, leaving 2 bases not matched to a gene. The germline V gene has CDR1 SGDLS and CDR2 YYNGEE.

CDR3 nucleotides: TGCGCCAGCAGCCAAGATCGCAGGGACAGGGATGGTATCACTGAAGCTTTCTTT. Amino acids: CASSQDRRDRDGITEAFF. This chain joins TRBV4-3 and TRBJ1-1, with 9 bases that match TRBD1. CDR3 length equals 18 residues. V was pared by 0 bases and J by 4 bases, with 12 bases of the junction left unmatched. Germline V CDR1 and CDR2: LGHNA, YSLEER.

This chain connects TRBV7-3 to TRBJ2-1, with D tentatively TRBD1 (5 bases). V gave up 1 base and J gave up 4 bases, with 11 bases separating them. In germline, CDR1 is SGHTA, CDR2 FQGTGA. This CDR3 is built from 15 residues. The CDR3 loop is CASSLIPGIYNEQFF. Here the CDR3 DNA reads TGTGCCAGCAGCTTAATCCCAGGGATTTACAATGAGCAGTTCTTC. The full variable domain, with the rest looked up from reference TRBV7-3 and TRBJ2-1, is GAGVSQTPSNKVTEKGKYVELRCDPISGHTALYWYRQSLGQGPEFLIYFQGTGAADDSGLPNDRFFAVRPEGSVSTLKIQRTERGDSAVYLCASSLIPGIYNEQFFGPGTRLTVL.

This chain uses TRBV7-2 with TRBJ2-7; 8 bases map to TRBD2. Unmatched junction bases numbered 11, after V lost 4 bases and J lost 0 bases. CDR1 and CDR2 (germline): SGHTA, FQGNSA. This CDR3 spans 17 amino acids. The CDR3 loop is CASSYLGTRPLSYEQYF. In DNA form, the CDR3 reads TGTGCCAGCAGCTACCTCGGGACTAGGCCCCTCTCCTACGAGCAGTACTTC.

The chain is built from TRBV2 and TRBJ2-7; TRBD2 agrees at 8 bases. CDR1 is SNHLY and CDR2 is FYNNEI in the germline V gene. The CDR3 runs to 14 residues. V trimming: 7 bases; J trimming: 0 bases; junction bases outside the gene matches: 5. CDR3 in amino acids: CASTTGGSSYEQYF. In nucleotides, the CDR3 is TGTGCCAGCACCACGGGGGGGAGCTCCTACGAGCAGTACTTC.

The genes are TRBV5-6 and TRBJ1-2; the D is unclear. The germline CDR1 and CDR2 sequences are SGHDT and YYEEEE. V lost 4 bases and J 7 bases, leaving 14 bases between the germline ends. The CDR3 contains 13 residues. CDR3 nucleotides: TGTGCCAGCAGCCTCCTACAGCCCCCTGGCTACACCTTC. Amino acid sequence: CASSLLQPPGYTF.

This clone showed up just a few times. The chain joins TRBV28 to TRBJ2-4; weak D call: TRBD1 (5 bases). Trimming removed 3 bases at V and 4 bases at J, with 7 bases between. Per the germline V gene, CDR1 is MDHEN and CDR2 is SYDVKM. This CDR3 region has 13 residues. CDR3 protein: CASSLTEKNIQYF. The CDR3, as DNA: TGTGCCAGCAGTTTGACAGAAAAAAACATTCAGTACTTC.

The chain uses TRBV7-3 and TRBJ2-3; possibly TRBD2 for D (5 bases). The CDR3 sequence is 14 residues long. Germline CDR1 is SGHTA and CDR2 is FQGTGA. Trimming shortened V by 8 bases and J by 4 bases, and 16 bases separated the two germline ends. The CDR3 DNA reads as TGTGCCAGCGGTAAACTAGGCAATCCAGATACGCAGTATTTT. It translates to CASGKLGNPDTQYF.

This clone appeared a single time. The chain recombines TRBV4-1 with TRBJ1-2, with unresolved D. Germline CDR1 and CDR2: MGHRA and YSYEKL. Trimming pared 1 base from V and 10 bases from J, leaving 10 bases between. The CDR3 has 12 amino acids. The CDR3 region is CASSQGEFVYTF. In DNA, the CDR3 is TGCGCCAGCAGCCAAGGGGAGTTTGTCTACACCTTC.

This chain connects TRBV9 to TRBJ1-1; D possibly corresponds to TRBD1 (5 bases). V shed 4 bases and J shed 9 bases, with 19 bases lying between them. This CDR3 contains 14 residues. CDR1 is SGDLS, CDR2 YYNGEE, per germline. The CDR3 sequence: CASSSTVPPFKAFF. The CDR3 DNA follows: TGTGCCAGCAGCTCGACAGTCCCGCCCTTTAAAGCTTTCTTT.

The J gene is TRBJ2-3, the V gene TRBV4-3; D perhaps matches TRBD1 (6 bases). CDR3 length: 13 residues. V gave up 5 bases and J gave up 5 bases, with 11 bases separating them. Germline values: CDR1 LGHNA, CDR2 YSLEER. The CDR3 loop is CASSMQGRDTQYF. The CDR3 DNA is TGCGCCAGCAGCATGCAGGGGAGAGATACGCAGTATTTT.

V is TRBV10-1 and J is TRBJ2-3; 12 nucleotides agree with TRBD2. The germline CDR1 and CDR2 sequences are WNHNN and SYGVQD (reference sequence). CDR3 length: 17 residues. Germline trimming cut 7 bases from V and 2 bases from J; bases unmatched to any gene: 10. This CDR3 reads CASIGLAGGPNTDTQYF. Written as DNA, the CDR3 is TGCGCCAGCATCGGGCTAGCGGGAGGGCCTAACACAGATACGCAGTATTTT.

The CDR3 DNA is TGCAGTGCCGCGAACACCGGGGAGCTGTTTTTT. Residues: CSAANTGELFF. This sequence joins TRBV20-1 and TRBJ2-2; D remains unclear. From germline, CDR1 is DFQATT and CDR2 SNEGSKA (reference sequence). The CDR3 totals 11 residues. Trimming removed 6 bases at V and 0 bases at J, with 2 bases between.

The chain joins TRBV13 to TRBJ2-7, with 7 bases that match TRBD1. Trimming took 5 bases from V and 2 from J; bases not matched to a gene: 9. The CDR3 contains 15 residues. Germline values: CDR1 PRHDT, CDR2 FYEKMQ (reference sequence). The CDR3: CASSPMQGDTYEQYF. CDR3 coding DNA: TGTGCCAGCAGCCCGATGCAGGGGGACACCTACGAGCAGTACTTC.

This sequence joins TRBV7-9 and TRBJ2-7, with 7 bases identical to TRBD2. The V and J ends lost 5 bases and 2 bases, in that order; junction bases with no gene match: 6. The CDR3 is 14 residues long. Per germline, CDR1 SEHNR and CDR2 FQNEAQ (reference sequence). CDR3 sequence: CASSHRLAPYEQYF. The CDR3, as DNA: TGTGCCAGCAGCCACCGACTAGCCCCCTACGAGCAGTACTTC.